This TCR beta chain is from a study of shared clonotypes between healthy human individuals. Study results and limitations: Sorted-subset sequencing was shown by rarefaction to be incomplete despite large depth. Collection of samples was limited to blood; tissue repertoires likely differ.

In the naive CD8 group, cells lacked CD45RO and were positively selected for CCR7, so terminally differentiated effector memory CD45RA+ cells were left out. Each donor was a Caucasian adult residing in Nashville, Tennessee. Turning to this clone: The antigen is not known.

As handled by the study authors: With immunoSEQ giving junction-only sequences and no quality scores, filtering differed. TCRdb's table, derived via immunoSEQ multiplex PCR, lists solely in-frame clones and lacks some. Clone size and the V and J calls come from that table; the DNA yielded D and trimming. The table records roughly 2 million clones, over 85% of them present only once. The clonotype originates from a man aged 18 to 30 in good health. The sequenced sample consisted of naive CD8+ T cells sorted from blood.

CDR3: CASSEASSGGTKETQYF. CDR3 DNA: TGTGCCAGCAGTGAAGCGTCCAGCGGGGGGACCAAAGAGACCCAGTACTTC. This chain connects TRBV2 to TRBJ2-5; TRBD2 matches 9 bases. Trimming took 0 bases from V and 3 from J; bases not matched to a gene: 8. Per the germline V gene, CDR1 is SNHLY and CDR2 is FYNNEI. This CDR3 has 17 residues.